This TCR beta chain comes out of a study of shared clonotypes between healthy human individuals. This CDR3 has 15 amino acids. Germline CDR1 is SGHAT and CDR2 is FQNNGV. Trimming pared 5 bases from V and 5 bases from J, leaving 18 bases between. Of note for this clone: Its antigen is currently unknown.

Libraries were prepared by immunoSEQ multiplex PCR; TCRdb keeps only in-frame clonotypes and omits some of them. Among 300,000 to 400,000 clones listed, around 67% were seen once. Findings and limits, study-wide: The rarefaction results pointed to incomplete sorted-subset sequencing despite large depth.

The chain links TRBV11-2 to TRBJ2-5; D might be TRBD2 (6 bases). The sample comprised memory CD4+ T cells sorted from blood. Subset denoted: CD45RA-negative fraction. This receptor was taken from a man aged 30-40 years in good health. CDR3 in DNA: TGTGCCAGCAGCATCGGAGGGACTTTGGGGGAGACCCAGTACTTC. Translating gives CASSIGGTLGETQYF.